One and the same sample provided the 18 T cell receptor beta chains below, sequenced in a study of T cell repertoires in cytomegalovirus infection. TCRdb re-derived calls from the reads in MiXCR, one entry per CDR3 protein. The table records around 71,000 distinct CDR3 sequences, approximately 22% of them present only once. These receptors' antigens are unknown. The starting material was CD8+ T cells from cultured PBMCs, obtained from culture after CMV antigen stimulation. Receptors originate from a human donor in good health (CMV status not recorded). Some clones in this sample may be carry-over from other donors' samples.

This clonotype has more than one count but fewer than ten. This chain connects TRBV28 to TRBJ2-1; unclear D gene. Germline V gives CDR1 MDHEN, CDR2 SYDVKM. This CDR3 region has 14 residues. V was shortened by 3 bases and J by 0 bases, with 6 bases between the two germline ends. CDR3 in amino acids: CASSFLSSYNEQFF. In nucleotides, the CDR3 is TGTGCCAGCAGTTTCCTTAGCTCCTACAATGAGCAGTTCTTC.

This clonotype turned up a few times. The CDR3 nucleotides are TGTGCCAGCAGAGAGGGACAGAACCTACTCTACGAGCAGTACTTC. This encodes CASREGQNLLYEQYF. The chain combines TRBV6-6 with TRBJ2-7; 7 nucleotides match TRBD1. Germline CDR1 is MNHNY and CDR2 is SVGAGI (reference sequence). The CDR3 contains 15 residues. V trimming: 6 bases; J trimming: 3 bases; junction bases outside the gene matches: 11.

In this sample, this clonotype turned up many times. V usage is TRBV7-2 and J usage is TRBJ2-3, with D unresolved. This CDR3 is 14 amino acids long. The germline V gene encodes CDR1 SGHTA and CDR2 FQGNSA. Between the trimmed V and J ends, which lost 1 base and 0 bases, there was a span of 5 bases. CDR3 amino acids: CASSLGPSTDTQYF. CDR3 bases: TGTGCCAGCAGCTTAGGGCCCAGCACAGATACGCAGTATTTT.

A single count supports this clonotype. The V and J genes are TRBV9 and TRBJ2-3, with 11 bases that match TRBD2. The CDR3 extends over 16 amino acids. The trim removed 2 bases at V and 2 bases at J, leaving 4 bases unmatched. CDR1 is SGDLS and CDR2 is YYNGEE in the germline V gene. The CDR3 loop is CASSVSGGAATDTQYF. In nucleotides, the CDR3 is TGTGCCAGCAGCGTTAGCGGGGGGGCCGCCACAGATACGCAGTATTTT.

The rearrangement links TRBV7-2 to TRBJ1-1, with TRBD1 matching over 10 bases. With V trimmed by 2 bases and J by 3 bases, 12 bases remained unmatched. The germline CDR1 and CDR2 sequences are SGHTA and FQGNSA. The CDR3 has 18 residues. This CDR3 is CASSLSWWTGGSDTEAFF. CDR3 sequence (DNA): TGTGCCAGCAGCTTAAGTTGGTGGACAGGGGGAAGCGACACTGAAGCTTTCTTT.

This clonotype occurred a few times. The V gene is TRBV7-6, the J gene TRBJ2-2; D is uncertain. CDR1 SGHVS and CDR2 FNYEAQ come from the germline V gene. There are 12 residues in the CDR3. V lost 0 bases and J 7 bases, leaving 3 bases between the germline ends. The CDR3 region has the DNA TGTGCCAGCAGCTTAGCTAACGGGGAGCTGTTTTTT. This translates into CASSLANGELFF.

This clonotype was seen a handful of times. The genes are TRBV12-3 or TRBV12-4 and TRBJ1-6; D gene ambiguous. The CDR3 is 16 residues long. V was clipped by 6 bases and J by 2 bases, with 14 bases between them. This CDR3 reads CASSPRPGTYNSPLHF. Here the CDR3 DNA reads TGTGCCAGCAGCCCCCGCCCGGGGACCTATAATTCACCCCTCCACTTT.

This clonotype was counted between two and nine times. V gene TRBV12-3 or TRBV12-4 combines with J gene TRBJ2-7; D unclear. Deletions cut 0 bases from V and 6 bases from J, with 9 bases between. CDR3 length equals 13 residues. The DNA of the CDR3 is TGTGCCAGCAGTTTAGCGCTTGGGTTCGAGCAGTACTTC. The encoded protein is CASSLALGFEQYF.

The chain joins TRBV27 to TRBJ2-3; D remains ambiguous. This CDR3 has 12 residues. Germline V CDR1 and CDR2: MNHEY, SMNVEV (reference sequence). V was shortened by 8 bases and J by 4 bases, with 10 bases between the two germline ends. The CDR3 DNA is TGTGCCAGCTCCTATCGGGCAGATACGCAGTATTTT. Translation: CASSYRADTQYF.

V gene TRBV12-3 or TRBV12-4 combines with J gene TRBJ2-1; D is perhaps TRBD2 (5 bases). The CDR3 consists of 11 residues. With 3 bases removed from V and 9 bases from J, the gap between germline ends came to 6 bases. The CDR3 coding sequence is TGTGCCAGCAGTTTTAGCGTTGAGCAGTTCTTC. Its translation is CASSFSVEQFF.

This clonotype was seen once. The rearrangement links TRBV6-2 or TRBV6-3 to TRBJ2-1, with D unclear. The germline gives CDR1 MNHEY, CDR2 SVGEGT. This CDR3 is built from 13 residues. Trimming stripped 6 bases from V and 0 bases from J, with 6 bases between. The CDR3 bases are TGTGCCAGCAGACCAGGCTCCTACAATGAGCAGTTCTTC. It is translated as CASRPGSYNEQFF.

V gene TRBV7-2 combines with J gene TRBJ1-4; possible D gene TRBD1, 6 bases. The CDR3 covers 16 residues. Germline CDR1 SGHTA, CDR2 FQGNSA. The ends were cut back, 6 bases at V and 0 bases at J, with 14 bases in the middle. For the CDR3, the DNA is TGTGCCAGCAGTCCCGGACAGAGATCAACTAATGAAAAACTGTTTTTT. This gives the protein CASSPGQRSTNEKLFF.

This clonotype was picked up a small number of times. The chain is built from TRBV7-2 and TRBJ1-2, with TRBD1 as a possible D gene (6 bases). The CDR3 consists of 15 residues. Trimming stripped 1 base from V and 3 bases from J, with 12 bases between. Germline CDR1 is SGHTA and CDR2 is FQGNSA. DNA for the CDR3: TGTGCCAGCAGCTTAGAGGGGGTAATCGACTATGGCTACACCTTC. Amino acid sequence: CASSLEGVIDYGYTF.

This clonotype was picked up a small number of times. V and J are TRBV7-3 and TRBJ2-1, with D perhaps matching TRBD1 (5 bases). Trimming shortened V by 2 bases and J by 8 bases, and 16 bases separated the two germline ends. Germline assignment: CDR1 SGHTA and CDR2 FQGTGA. This CDR3 has 15 residues. The CDR3, as DNA: TGTGCCAGCAGCTTAGCAGGGTGGGGCACCGATGAGCAGTTCTTC. It translates to CASSLAGWGTDEQFF.

The gene calls are TRBV5-6 and TRBJ2-7, with unresolved D. CDR3 length equals 14 residues. Germline V gene data show CDR1 as SGHDT and CDR2 as YYEEEE. The V gene lost 1 base and the J gene lost 0 bases, with 8 bases spanning the gap. The CDR3 DNA reads as TGTGCCAGCAGCTTGTTTGGCAGCTCCTACGAGCAGTACTTC. Amino acid sequence: CASSLFGSSYEQYF.

The chain is built from TRBV10-3 and TRBJ2-1, with D tentatively TRBD1 or TRBD2 (7 bases each). The CDR3 is 11 residues long. Trimming shortened V by 10 bases and J by 13 bases, and 17 bases separated the two germline ends. Germline CDR1 and CDR2: ENHRY and SYGVKD. The CDR3 spells CATREGTAQFF. The CDR3, as DNA: TGTGCCACGAGGGAGGGGACAGCCCAGTTCTTC.

This clonotype was recorded at least ten times. The chain couples TRBV10-3 to TRBJ1-2; D unresolved. V was clipped by 8 bases and J by 6 bases, with 16 bases between them. This CDR3 is built from 13 residues. The germline CDR1 and CDR2 sequences are ENHRY and SYGVKD. CDR3 protein: CAISPAPRDGYTF. The CDR3 coding sequence is TGTGCCATCTCTCCTGCGCCTCGCGATGGCTACACCTTC.

The CDR3 region is CASGPAGRSYSYEQYF. The CDR3 coding sequence is TGTGCCAGCGGGCCTGCGGGTAGGTCCTACTCCTACGAGCAGTACTTC. The chain links TRBV28 to TRBJ2-7, with D possibly TRBD2 on 5 matching bases. Trimming pared 8 bases from V and 0 bases from J, leaving 20 bases between. The CDR3 sequence is 16 residues long. Germline-derived CDR1 and CDR2 are MDHEN and SYDVKM.